This is a list of T cell receptor beta chains from one sample in a study of Graves' ophthalmopathy and Graves' hyperthyroidism. TCRdb re-called the multiplex PCR reads through MiXCR, storing one row per CDR3 protein. The data hold some 1.1 million distinct CDR3 sequences, with about two fifths observed a single time. Input material: peripheral blood or thyroid tissue (not recorded which). The receptors stem from an adult man with Graves' hyperthyroidism. Both conserved end residues are part of each CDR3. Each record gives: CDR3 DNA, CDR3 protein, V gene, J gene, clone size, D gene. The D gene is left open where the match is weak. The listing skips clone size in some rows; elsewhere it reads once, few, many or a size class.

CDR3nt: TGTGCCAGCAGCTTATTGGGTGAGGGCAATCAGCCCCAGCATTTT; CDR3aa: CASSLLGEGNQPQHF; v_gene: TRBV9; j_gene: TRBJ1-5; abundance: once; d_gene: NA
CDR3nt: TGTGCCAGAAGTCAAGGGGCCGCTGAAGCTTTCTTT; CDR3aa: CARSQGAAEAFF; v_gene: TRBV7-9; j_gene: TRBJ1-1; abundance: NA; d_gene: NA
CDR3nt: TGCAGTGCTCGTCCGGGATGGGGCCAAGAGACCCAGTACTTC; CDR3aa: CSARPGWGQETQYF; v_gene: TRBV20-1; j_gene: TRBJ2-5; abundance: NA; d_gene: NA
CDR3nt: TGTGCCAGCAACCGGGACATTGAAGGCTACACCTTC; CDR3aa: CASNRDIEGYTF; v_gene: TRBV6-5; j_gene: TRBJ1-2; abundance: NA; d_gene: NA
CDR3nt: TGTGCCAGCAGCCCGGTGGGGGGTAATCAGCCCCAGCATTTT; CDR3aa: CASSPVGGNQPQHF; v_gene: TRBV12-3/TRBV12-4; j_gene: TRBJ1-5; abundance: NA; d_gene: NA
CDR3nt: TGTGCCAGTAGTATCTCGACCACGCGGAACTATGGCTACACCTTC; CDR3aa: CASSISTTRNYGYTF; v_gene: TRBV19; j_gene: TRBJ1-2; abundance: NA; d_gene: NA
CDR3nt: TGCAGTGCTGAGGCTAACGGACTAGCGGGAGCCACCTACGAGCAGTACTTC; CDR3aa: CSAEANGLAGATYEQYF; v_gene: TRBV20-1; j_gene: TRBJ2-7; abundance: many; d_gene: TRBD2
CDR3nt: TGCGCCAGCCCCCGCAGCAGAGGCTACACCTTC; CDR3aa: CASPRSRGYTF; v_gene: TRBV10-1; j_gene: TRBJ1-2; abundance: many; d_gene: NA
CDR3nt: TGTGCCAGCAGTTTGACTAGCGCGGCCTACGAGCAGTACTTC; CDR3aa: CASSLTSAAYEQYF; v_gene: TRBV12-3/TRBV12-4; j_gene: TRBJ2-7; abundance: NA; d_gene: TRBD2
CDR3nt: TGTGCCAGCAGCTCCCAGGGGGGCAATGAAGCTTTCTTT; CDR3aa: CASSSQGGNEAFF; v_gene: TRBV7-6; j_gene: TRBJ1-1; abundance: NA; d_gene: TRBD1
CDR3nt: TGTGCCAGCAGTTACTCGATTTTCCGGACACCCGGTCAGCCCCAGCATTTT; CDR3aa: CASSYSIFRTPGQPQHF; v_gene: TRBV6-2/TRBV6-3; j_gene: TRBJ1-5; abundance: many; d_gene: NA
CDR3nt: TGTGCCTGGAGTGTAGGTGGGGGGGCCGGTGGCTACACCTTC; CDR3aa: CAWSVGGGAGGYTF; v_gene: TRBV30; j_gene: TRBJ1-2; abundance: NA; d_gene: NA
CDR3nt: TGTGCCAGCAGCTCTTCCGTAGGACAGGGTACACCCCTCCACTTT; CDR3aa: CASSSSVGQGTPLHF; v_gene: TRBV11-2; j_gene: TRBJ1-6; abundance: NA; d_gene: TRBD1
CDR3nt: TGTGCCAGCAGCGTAGGTGAGGGTGCTTTCTTT; CDR3aa: CASSVGEGAFF; v_gene: TRBV9; j_gene: TRBJ1-1; abundance: many; d_gene: NA
CDR3nt: TGTGCCAGCAGCCCCAGGGGGCGCGGACAGTCCGCTGAAGCTTTCTTT; CDR3aa: CASSPRGRGQSAEAFF; v_gene: TRBV9; j_gene: TRBJ1-1; abundance: many; d_gene: TRBD1
CDR3nt: TGTGCCAGCAGTAGGGACGCCGCGAACACCGGGGAGCTGTTTTTT; CDR3aa: CASSRDAANTGELFF; v_gene: TRBV25-1; j_gene: TRBJ2-2; abundance: NA; d_gene: NA